The present entry profiles one T cell receptor (beta chain) with its context. Its antigen remains unidentified. The TRB libraries of cDNA were built by UMI-labeled 5' RACE. TCRdb reworked the 5' RACE reads into one entry per CDR3 protein, no DNA. Its table records about 57,000 distinct CDR3 sequences. This record belongs to a study of CXCR3-negative and CXCR3-positive naive CD8 T cells. Study at large: Cumulative TRB read yield was about 140 million, averaging about 1.5 +/- 0.3 million per library.

This CDR3 spans 16 amino acids. The germline CDR1 and CDR2 sequences are LGHDT and YNNKEL (reference sequence). General study points: Higher TRB CDR3 hydrophobicity marked CXCR3-positive naive cells relative to CXCR3-negative naive cells. The authors found comparable surface CD5 between naive subsets and inferred TCR strength from TRB CDR3 properties. Both naive subsets showed comparably high diversity, and memory CD8+ cells showed much lower diversity.

This sequence joins TRBV3-1 and TRBJ2-7; TCRdb's D call of TRBD2 is untestable without DNA. The material sequenced was naive CXCR3+ CD8+ T cells from blood. Subset here: CD45RO-CCR7+CD27+CD95- naive CD8+ T cells expressing CXCR3 (TNR3+). This receptor was obtained from a human donor in good health. Some clones in this sample may be carry-over from other donors' samples. The CDR3 reads CASSHLEGLSSYEQYF.